The subject of this entry is one T cell receptor beta chain. Its antigen is unknown. With V trimmed by 8 bases and J by 13 bases, 17 bases remained unmatched. The CDR3 is made up of 14 amino acids. Germline CDR1 and CDR2: LNHDA and SQIVND (reference sequence). From RNA, the CDR3 regions of TCR beta chains were amplified and sequenced. HTBI primers were employed in first-round RT-PCR, then a second-round multiplex PCR followed. Each CDR3 protein gets one entry after TCRdb re-called the multiplex PCR reads with MiXCR. The table lists hundreds of thousands of distinct CDR3 sequences, just over 40% of them singletons. This specimen belongs to a study of Graves' ophthalmopathy and Graves' hyperthyroidism. On the study more broadly: Peripheral blood samples were taken at initial diagnosis, before any treatment. Notes on the study in general: Sensitivity reached approximately 71% and specificity under 85% when the model predicted ophthalmopathy progression.

The sequenced sample consisted of peripheral blood. The chain is built from TRBV19 and TRBJ1-1; 9 bases map to TRBD1. The clonotype comes from an adult man with Graves' ophthalmopathy. In DNA, the CDR3 is TGTGCCAGTGGGCCCGGGACAGGGACTCGCGGGGGTTTCTTT. Translating gives CASGPGTGTRGGFF.